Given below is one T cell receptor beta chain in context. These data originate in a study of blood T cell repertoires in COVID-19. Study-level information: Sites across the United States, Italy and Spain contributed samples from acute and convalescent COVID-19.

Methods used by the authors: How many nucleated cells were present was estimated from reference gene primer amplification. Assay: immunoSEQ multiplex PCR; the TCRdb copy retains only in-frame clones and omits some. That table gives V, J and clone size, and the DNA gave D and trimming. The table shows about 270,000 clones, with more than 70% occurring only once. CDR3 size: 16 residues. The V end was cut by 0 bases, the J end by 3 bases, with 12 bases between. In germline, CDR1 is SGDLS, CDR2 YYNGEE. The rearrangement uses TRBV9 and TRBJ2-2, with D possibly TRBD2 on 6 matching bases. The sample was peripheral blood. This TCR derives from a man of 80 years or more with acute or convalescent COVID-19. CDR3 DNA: TGTGCCAGCAGCGTAGAAATAGCGGTAGACACCGGGGAGCTGTTTTTT. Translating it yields CASSVEIAVDTGELFF.